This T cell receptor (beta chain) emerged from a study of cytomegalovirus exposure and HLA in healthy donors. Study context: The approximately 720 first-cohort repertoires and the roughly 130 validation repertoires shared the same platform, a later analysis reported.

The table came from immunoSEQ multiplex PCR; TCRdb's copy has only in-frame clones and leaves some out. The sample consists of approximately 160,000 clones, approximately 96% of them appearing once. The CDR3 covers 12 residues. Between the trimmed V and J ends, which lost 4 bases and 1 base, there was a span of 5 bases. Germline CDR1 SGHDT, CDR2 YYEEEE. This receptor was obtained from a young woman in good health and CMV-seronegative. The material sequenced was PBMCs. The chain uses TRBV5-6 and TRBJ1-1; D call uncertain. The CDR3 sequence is CASSPGNTEAFF. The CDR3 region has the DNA TGTGCCAGCAGCCCCGGGAACACTGAAGCTTTCTTT.